This record covers a single TCR beta chain. Its antigen is unknown. The CDR3 covers 13 residues. CDR1 and CDR2 (germline): SGHNT, YENEEA. V lost 5 bases to trimming and J lost 2 bases, with 9 bases between them. The record originates from a study of T cell responses to AZD1222 COVID-19 vaccine. Repertoires were generated with immunoSEQ multiplex PCR, while TCRdb's copy carries only in-frame clones and drops some. The sample contains 150,000 to 200,000 clones, around 94% of which appear only once. Findings and limits, study-wide: A rise in Spike-specific TCR breadth and depth followed two AZD1222 doses. The study identified only six AZD1222 recipients as seropositive at baseline. In a largely white British group with more females than males, clonal diversity was possibly underestimated. Regions left unmutated in variants are reportedly the target of nearly half of spike-specific TCRs.

This receptor was taken from an adult in good health. The V gene is TRBV11-3, the J gene TRBJ1-1; tentatively, D is TRBD1 (5 bases). The sequencing used peripheral blood, collected on day 0 of AZD1222 vaccination. This CDR3 is CASSLGTNTEAFF. DNA of the CDR3: TGTGCCAGCAGCCTCGGGACCAACACTGAAGCTTTCTTT.